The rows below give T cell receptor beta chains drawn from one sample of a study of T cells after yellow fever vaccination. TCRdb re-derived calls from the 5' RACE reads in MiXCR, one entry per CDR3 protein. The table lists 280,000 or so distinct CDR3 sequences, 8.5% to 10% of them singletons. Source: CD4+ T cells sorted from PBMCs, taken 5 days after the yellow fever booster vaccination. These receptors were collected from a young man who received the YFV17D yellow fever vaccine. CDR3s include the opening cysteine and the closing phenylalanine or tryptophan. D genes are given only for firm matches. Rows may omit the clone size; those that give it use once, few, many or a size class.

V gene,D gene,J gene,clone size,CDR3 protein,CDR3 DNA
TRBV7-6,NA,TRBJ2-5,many,CASSLGGTRQETQYF,TGTGCCAGCAGCTTAGGAGGTACTAGGCAAGAGACCCAGTACTTC
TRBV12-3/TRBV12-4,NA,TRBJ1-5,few,CASSSQGGSNQPQHF,TGTGCCAGCAGCTCACAGGGTGGCAGCAATCAGCCCCAGCATTTT
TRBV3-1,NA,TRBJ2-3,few,CASSFTAGADTQYF,TGTGCCAGCAGCTTCACCGCCGGGGCAGATACGCAGTATTTT
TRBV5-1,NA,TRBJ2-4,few,CASSSLRGRAKNIQYF,TGCGCCAGCAGCTCGCTGCGGGGAAGGGCCAAAAACATTCAGTACTTC
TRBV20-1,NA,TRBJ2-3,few,CSARGPPPTDTQYF,TGCAGTGCTAGGGGACCGCCCCCCACAGATACGCAGTATTTT
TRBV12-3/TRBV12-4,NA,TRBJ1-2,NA,CASSPRSGGIGYTF,TGTGCCAGCAGTCCCCGGTCTGGGGGGATCGGCTACACCTTC
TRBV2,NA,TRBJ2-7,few,CASSLSSRNEQYF,TGTGCCAGCAGTCTCAGCAGCAGAAACGAGCAGTACTTC
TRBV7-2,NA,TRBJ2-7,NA,CASSRRVVGEQYF,TGTGCCAGCAGCCGCAGGGTGGTAGGTGAGCAGTACTTC
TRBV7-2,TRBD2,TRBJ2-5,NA,CASSLGAPGGYQETQYF,TGTGCCAGCAGCTTAGGGGCTCCGGGGGGGTACCAAGAGACCCAGTACTTC
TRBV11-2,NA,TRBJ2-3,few,CASRTASTDTQYF,TGTGCCAGCAGGACAGCTAGCACAGATACGCAGTATTTT
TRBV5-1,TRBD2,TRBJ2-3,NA,CASSPGTSGYTDTQYF,TGCGCCAGCAGCCCCGGGACTAGCGGCTACACAGATACGCAGTATTTT
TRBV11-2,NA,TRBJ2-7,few,CASSLVTKNYEQYF,TGTGCCAGCAGCTTGGTGACCAAAAACTACGAGCAGTACTTC
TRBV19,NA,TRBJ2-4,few,CASSIARAPGGIQYF,TGTGCCAGTAGTATAGCCCGGGCCCCCGGTGGCATTCAGTACTTC
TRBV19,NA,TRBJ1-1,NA,CASTVSWSLEAFF,TGTGCCAGTACCGTTTCGTGGAGTCTTGAAGCTTTCTTT
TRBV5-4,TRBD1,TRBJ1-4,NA,CASSQGQKNEKLFF,TGTGCCAGCAGCCAGGGACAGAAAAATGAAAAACTGTTTTTT
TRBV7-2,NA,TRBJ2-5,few,CASSFLGQRNRGETQYF,TGTGCCAGCAGCTTCCTTGGGCAGAGGAATCGGGGAGAGACCCAGTACTTC
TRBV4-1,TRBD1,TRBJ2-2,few,CASSHGQGNTGELFF,TGCGCCAGCAGCCATGGACAGGGGAACACCGGGGAGCTGTTTTTT
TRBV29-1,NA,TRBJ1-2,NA,CSVNRVSYGYTF,TGCAGCGTTAACAGGGTGTCCTATGGCTACACCTTC
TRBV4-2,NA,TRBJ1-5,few,CASSQDHLSRPIGNQPQHF,TGTGCCAGCAGCCAAGATCACCTCTCGCGACCTATTGGCAATCAGCCCCAGCATTTT
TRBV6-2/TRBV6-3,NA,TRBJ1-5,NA,CASSYSLTAGVRSNQPQHF,TGTGCCAGCAGTTATAGTCTTACGGCAGGGGTTAGGAGCAATCAGCCCCAGCATTTT
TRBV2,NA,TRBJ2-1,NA,CASRLGGGNEQFF,TGTGCCAGCAGGCTAGGTGGGGGGAATGAGCAGTTCTTC
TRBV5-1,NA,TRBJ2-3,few,CASSPRAEGTQYF,TGCGCCAGCAGCCCTCGAGCCGAGGGGACGCAGTATTTT
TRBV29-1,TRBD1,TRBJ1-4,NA,CSVGQGNEKLFF,TGCAGCGTGGGACAGGGGAATGAAAAACTGTTTTTT
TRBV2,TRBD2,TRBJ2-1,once,CASRGTSGGLSYNEQFF,TGTGCCAGCAGGGGGACTAGCGGGGGTCTCTCCTACAATGAGCAGTTCTTC
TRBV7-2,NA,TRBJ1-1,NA,CASSLGGGFFAFF,TGTGCCAGCAGCTTAGGGGGGGGGTTTTTCGCTTTCTTT
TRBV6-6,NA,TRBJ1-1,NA,CASSYREGWGTEAFF,TGTGCCAGCAGTTACCGGGAGGGGTGGGGCACTGAAGCTTTCTTT
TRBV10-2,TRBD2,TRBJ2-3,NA,CASTGTSGGTDTQYF,TGCGCCAGCACAGGGACTAGCGGGGGAACAGATACGCAGTATTTT
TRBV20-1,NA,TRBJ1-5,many,CSAMGDTNQPQHF,TGCAGTGCTATGGGGGACACAAATCAGCCCCAGCATTTT
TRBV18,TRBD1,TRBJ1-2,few,CASSPKDRVDYGYTF,TGTGCCAGCTCACCAAAGGACAGGGTGGACTATGGCTACACCTTC
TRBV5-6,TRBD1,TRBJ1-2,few,CASSRISDRALRGYTF,TGTGCCAGCAGCCGTATCTCGGACAGGGCCCTTCGTGGCTACACCTTC
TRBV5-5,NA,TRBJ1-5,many,CASSPVSFNQPQHF,TGTGCCAGCAGTCCCGTTTCCTTCAATCAGCCCCAGCATTTT
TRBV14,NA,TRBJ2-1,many,CASSQEYWGTDNEQFF,TGTGCCAGCAGCCAAGAATATTGGGGGACCGACAATGAGCAGTTCTTC
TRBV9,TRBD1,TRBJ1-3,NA,CASSNEGAKAGNTIYF,TGTGCCAGCAGCAACGAGGGGGCAAAGGCAGGAAACACCATATATTTT
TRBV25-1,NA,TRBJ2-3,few,CASSDQLTTDTQYF,TGTGCCAGCAGTGATCAGCTCACCACAGATACGCAGTATTTT
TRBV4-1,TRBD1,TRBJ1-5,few,CASSQGGTGRNQPQHF,TGCGCCAGCAGCCAAGGGGGGACAGGGCGCAATCAGCCCCAGCATTTT
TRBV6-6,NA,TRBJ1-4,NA,CASIPGETNEKLFF,TGTGCCAGCATCCCCGGCGAAACTAATGAAAAACTGTTTTTT
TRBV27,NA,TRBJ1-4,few,CASSPLGATNEKLFF,TGTGCCAGCAGTCCCCTGGGGGCAACTAATGAAAAACTGTTTTTT
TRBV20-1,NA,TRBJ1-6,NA,CSARDGQYSPLHF,TGCAGTGCTAGAGACGGACAGTATTCACCCCTCCACTTT
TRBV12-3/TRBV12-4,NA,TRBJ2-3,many,CASSLTPDTQYF,TGTGCCAGCAGTTTGACCCCAGATACGCAGTATTTT
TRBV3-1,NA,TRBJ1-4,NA,CASSLSQGGSEKLFF,TGTGCCAGCAGCCTTTCTCAAGGGGGAAGTGAAAAACTGTTTTTT
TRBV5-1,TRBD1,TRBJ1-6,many,CASSFGQGGSYNSPLHF,TGCGCCAGCAGCTTTGGACAGGGGGGCTCCTATAATTCACCCCTCCACTTT
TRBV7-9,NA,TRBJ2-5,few,CASSPQGYPGTQYF,TGTGCCAGCAGCCCGCAAGGATACCCAGGGACCCAGTACTTC
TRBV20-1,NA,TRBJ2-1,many,CSARLNEQFF,TGCAGTGCTCGGTTGAATGAGCAGTTCTTC
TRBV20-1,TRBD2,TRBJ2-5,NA,CSAAPAGGETQYF,TGCAGTGCTGCCCCGGCGGGGGGCGAGACCCAGTACTTC
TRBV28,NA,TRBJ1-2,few,CASQQGTIYGYTF,TGTGCCAGCCAGCAGGGTACCATCTATGGCTACACCTTC
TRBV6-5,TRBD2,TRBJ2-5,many,CASSYSSGGGPQETQYF,TGTGCCAGCAGTTACTCCAGTGGCGGGGGGCCGCAAGAGACCCAGTACTTC
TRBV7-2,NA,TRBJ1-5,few,CASSPVPYSNQPQHF,TGTGCCAGCAGTCCGGTACCGTATAGCAATCAGCCCCAGCATTTT
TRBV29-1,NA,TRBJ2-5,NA,CSVESRGRETQYF,TGCAGCGTTGAATCGAGAGGTAGAGAGACCCAGTACTTC